The 3 T cell receptor beta chains given below trace back to one sample, sequenced in a study of T-cell reconstitution after alpha-beta-depleted transplantation in children. Preparation of the TCRbeta library used unique molecular identifiers. TCRdb passed the PCR reads through MiXCR, listing each CDR3 protein once. This table has more than 250,000 distinct CDR3 sequences, around 9.6% appearing once. This sample comprised PBMCs from the stem cell graft donor, obtained from the stem cell graft. These receptors were taken from a human donor who donated a stem cell graft to a child with SCID.

This chain uses TRBV4-2 with TRBJ2-7; 8 nucleotides match TRBD2. CDR3 length: 15 amino acids. V lost 4 bases, J lost 3 bases, and 8 bases stayed unmatched. Germline V gene data show CDR1 as LGHNA and CDR2 as YNFKEQ. The CDR3 DNA reads as TGTGCCAGCAGCCTAAGTAGCGGGGCCAGCTACGAGCAGTACTTC. Translating it yields CASSLSSGASYEQYF.

This clonotype was recorded at least ten times. V and J are TRBV10-3 and TRBJ2-2; D perhaps matches TRBD1 (6 bases). The CDR3 length is 17 residues. Germline CDR1 and CDR2: ENHRY and SYGVKD. V lost 0 bases, J lost 4 bases, and 15 bases lay in between. The CDR3 region has the DNA TGTGCCATCAGTGAGTCGACGGTGGGGGCGCCCACCGGGGAGCTGTTTTTT. This encodes CAISESTVGAPTGELFF.

J is TRBJ2-7 and V is TRBV11-1; a possible D gene is TRBD1 (5 bases). V was cut by 2 bases and J by 4 bases, with 12 bases left in between. Germline assignment: CDR1 SGHAT and CDR2 FQDESV (reference sequence). This CDR3 spans 14 amino acids. The chain's CDR3 is CASSLRRVFYEQYF. CDR3 nucleotide sequence: TGTGCCAGCAGCTTACGCAGGGTGTTTTACGAGCAGTACTTC.